This T cell receptor (beta chain) was recorded in a study of shared clonotypes between healthy human individuals. About the research overall: CD4 naive cells filled three plates per donor, CD4 memory three, CD8 naive two and CD8 memory one.

The CDR3 totals 11 residues. Trimming took off 5 bases at V and 5 bases at J, with 7 bases between the two ends. CDR1 and CDR2 from the germline V gene are SQVTM and ANQGSEA. CD45RO-negative, CCR7-selected cells formed the naive CD8 fraction, which excluded terminally differentiated effector memory CD45RA+ cells. To note about this clone: Its antigen is unknown.

Sequencing used immunoSEQ multiplex PCR; TCRdb keeps in-frame clones, though not all of them. The sample consists of about 610,000 clones, approximately 96% of them appearing once. Findings and caveats of the study: Clonotypes shared by all four donors outscored non-shared clonotypes in generation probability. When naive CD4 clonotypes were compared across a handful of donors, approximately 5% were shared.

J is TRBJ2-1 and V is TRBV29-1; unclear D gene. Input material: naive CD8+ T cells sorted from blood. This TCR was sampled from a woman in her 30s in good health. Here the CDR3 reads CSVLINNEQFF. In nucleotides, the CDR3 is TGCAGCGTTTTGATCAACAATGAGCAGTTCTTC.